This T cell receptor (beta chain) was profiled in a study of cytomegalovirus exposure and HLA in healthy donors. Using immunoSEQ multiplex PCR, the repertoire was profiled, and TCRdb retains in-frame clones only, with some absent. The sample records fewer than 90,000 clones, almost 85% being singletons. The donors were part of the validation cohort of over a hundred subjects. That cohort was separate from the first cohort, which comprised about 670 subjects. After removal of 0 bases from V and 5 bases from J, the junction contained 6 bases not matched to a gene. Germline values: CDR1 MNHNY, CDR2 SVGAGI (reference sequence). The CDR3 extends over 16 amino acids.

Sequenced input: PBMCs. The V gene is TRBV6-6, the J gene TRBJ1-4; TRBD1 agrees at 7 bases. This TCR was recovered from a woman aged 18-30 years in good health and CMV-seropositive. Here the CDR3 DNA reads TGTGCCAGCAGTTACTCTAGGGGCAGGGGGAATGAAAAACTGTTTTTT. Translation gives CASSYSRGRGNEKLFF.